The sequence of this T cell receptor beta chain was determined in a study of OX40 agonist ivuxolimab in advanced cancers. CDR3 length: 15 residues. Trimming pared 4 bases from V and 3 bases from J, leaving 16 bases between. Germline lookup yields CDR1 SGHNT and CDR2 YYREEE (reference sequence). Assay used: immunoSEQ multiplex PCR; TCRdb lists only in-frame clones, some missing. Counted here are about 86,000 clones, approximately 90% occurring once; the ten biggest clones make up 1% to 1.3%. This clonotype was sampled from an adult with an advanced solid tumor such as melanoma, head and neck, liver or kidney cancer. The rearrangement uses TRBV5-4 and TRBJ1-1, with D possibly matching TRBD1 (5 bases). This sample comprised CD4+ or CD8+ T cells sorted from blood, obtained in a trial of the OX40 agonist ivuxolimab. The CDR3, as DNA: TGTGCCAGCAGCCTGGAAGCACCGGGGGACACTGAAGCTTTCTTT. Its translation is CASSLEAPGDTEAFF.